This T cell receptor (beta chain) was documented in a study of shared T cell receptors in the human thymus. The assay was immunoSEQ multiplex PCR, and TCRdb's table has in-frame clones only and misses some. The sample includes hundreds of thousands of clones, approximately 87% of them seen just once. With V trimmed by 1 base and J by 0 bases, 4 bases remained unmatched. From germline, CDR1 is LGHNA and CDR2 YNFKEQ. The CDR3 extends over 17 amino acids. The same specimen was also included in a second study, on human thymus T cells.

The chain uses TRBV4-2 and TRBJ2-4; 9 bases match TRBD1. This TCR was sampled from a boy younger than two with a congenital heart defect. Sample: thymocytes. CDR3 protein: CASSQGGTGLAKNIQYF. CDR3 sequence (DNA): TGTGCCAGCAGCCAAGGTGGGACAGGGCTAGCCAAAAACATTCAGTACTTC.